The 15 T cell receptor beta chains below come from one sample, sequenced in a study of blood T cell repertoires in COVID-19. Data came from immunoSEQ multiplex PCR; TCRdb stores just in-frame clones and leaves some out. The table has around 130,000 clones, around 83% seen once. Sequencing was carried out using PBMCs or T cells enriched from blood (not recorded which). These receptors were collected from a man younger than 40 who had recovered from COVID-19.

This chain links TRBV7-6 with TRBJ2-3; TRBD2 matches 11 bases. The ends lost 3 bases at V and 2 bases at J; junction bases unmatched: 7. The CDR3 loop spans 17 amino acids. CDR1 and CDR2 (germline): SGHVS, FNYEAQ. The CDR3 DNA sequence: TGTGCCAGCAGCTTGGGTCTAGCGGGGGGTCTCACAGATACGCAGTATTTT. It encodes CASSLGLAGGLTDTQYF.

CDR3 protein: CASSEGLDSYEQYF. CDR3 DNA sequence: TGTGCCAGCAGCGAGGGCCTGGACTCCTACGAGCAGTACTTC. The chain carries TRBV5-6 and TRBJ2-7; perhaps TRBD2 as D (5 bases). The CDR3 loop spans 14 amino acids. V dropped 4 bases and J dropped 0 bases, with 11 bases sitting between them. Germline assignment: CDR1 SGHDT and CDR2 YYEEEE.

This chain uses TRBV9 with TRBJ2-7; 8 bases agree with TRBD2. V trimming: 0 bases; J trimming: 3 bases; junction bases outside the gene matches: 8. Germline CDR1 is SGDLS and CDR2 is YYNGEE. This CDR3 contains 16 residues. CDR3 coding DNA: TGTGCCAGCAGCGTAGATGGGCGGGGGGAAATCTACGAGCAGTACGTC. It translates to CASSVDGRGEIYEQYV.

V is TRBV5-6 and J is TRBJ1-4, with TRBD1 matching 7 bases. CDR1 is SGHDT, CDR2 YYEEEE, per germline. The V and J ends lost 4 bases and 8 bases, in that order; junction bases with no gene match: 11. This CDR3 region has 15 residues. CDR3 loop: CASSLNRGRGEKLFF. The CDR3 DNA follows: TGTGCCAGCAGCCTAAACAGGGGTAGGGGAGAAAAACTGTTTTTT.

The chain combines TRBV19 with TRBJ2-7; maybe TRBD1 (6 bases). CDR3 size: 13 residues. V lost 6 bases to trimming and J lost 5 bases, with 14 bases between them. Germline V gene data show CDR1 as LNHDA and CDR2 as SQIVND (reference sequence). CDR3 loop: CASSKDSPHEQYF. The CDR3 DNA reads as TGTGCCAGTAGCAAGGACAGCCCCCACGAGCAGTACTTC.

CDR3 DNA sequence: TGTGCCAGCAGTGAAGGGGCCCCGGGACTAGCGGGAGAAGAGCAGTTCTTC. Translation: CASSEGAPGLAGEEQFF. V usage is TRBV6-1 and J usage is TRBJ2-1; TRBD2 agrees at 14 bases. Unmatched junction bases numbered 9, after V lost 1 base and J lost 10 bases. The length of the CDR3 is 17 residues. Germline values: CDR1 MNHNS, CDR2 SASEGT.

The CDR3 spells CASSYYGTSSSYEQYF. In DNA, the CDR3 is TGTGCCAGCAGTTACTACGGGACTAGTAGCTCCTACGAGCAGTACTTC. The rearrangement uses TRBV6-5 and TRBJ2-7; 8 nucleotides agree with TRBD2. V was pared by 1 base and J by 0 bases, with 5 bases of the junction left unmatched. The germline gives CDR1 MNHEY, CDR2 SVGAGI. The CDR3 spans 16 residues.

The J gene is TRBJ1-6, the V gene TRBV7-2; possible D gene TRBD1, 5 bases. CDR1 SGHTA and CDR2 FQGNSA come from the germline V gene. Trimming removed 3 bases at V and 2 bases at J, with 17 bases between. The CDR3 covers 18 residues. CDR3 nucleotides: TGTGCCAGCAGCTTTCGGCCCCCAGTAGGGGCCTATAATTCACCCCTCCACTTT. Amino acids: CASSFRPPVGAYNSPLHF.

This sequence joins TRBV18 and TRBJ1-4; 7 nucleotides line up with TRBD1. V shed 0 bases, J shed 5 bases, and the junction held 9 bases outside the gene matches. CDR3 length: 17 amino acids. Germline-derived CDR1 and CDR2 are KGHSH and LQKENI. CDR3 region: CASSPPIGQARNEKLFF. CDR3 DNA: TGTGCCAGCTCACCACCGATCGGACAGGCGAGAAATGAAAAACTGTTTTTT.

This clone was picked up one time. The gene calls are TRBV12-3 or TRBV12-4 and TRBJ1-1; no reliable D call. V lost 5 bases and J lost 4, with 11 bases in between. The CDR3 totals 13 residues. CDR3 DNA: TGTGCCAGCAGTACGCGGGCGGGCACTGAAGCTTTCTTT. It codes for CASSTRAGTEAFF.

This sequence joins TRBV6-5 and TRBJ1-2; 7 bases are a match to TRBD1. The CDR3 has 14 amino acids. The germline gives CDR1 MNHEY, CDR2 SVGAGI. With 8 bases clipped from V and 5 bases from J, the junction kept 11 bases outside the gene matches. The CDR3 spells CASRQGLGSYGYTF. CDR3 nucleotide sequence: TGTGCCAGCCGACAGGGTTTAGGATCTTATGGCTACACCTTC.

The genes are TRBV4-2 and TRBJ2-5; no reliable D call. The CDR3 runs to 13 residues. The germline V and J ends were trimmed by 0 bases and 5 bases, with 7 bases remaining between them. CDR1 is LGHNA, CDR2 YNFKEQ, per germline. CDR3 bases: TGTGCCAGCAGCCAAGAGGTGCGGGAGACCCAGTACTTC. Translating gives CASSQEVRETQYF.

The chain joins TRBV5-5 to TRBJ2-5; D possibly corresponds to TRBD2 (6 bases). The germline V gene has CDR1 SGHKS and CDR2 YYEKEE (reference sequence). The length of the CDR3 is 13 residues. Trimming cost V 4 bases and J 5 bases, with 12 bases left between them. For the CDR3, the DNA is TGTGCCAGCAGCATCGGGACTGTGGAGACCCAGTACTTC. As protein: CASSIGTVETQYF.

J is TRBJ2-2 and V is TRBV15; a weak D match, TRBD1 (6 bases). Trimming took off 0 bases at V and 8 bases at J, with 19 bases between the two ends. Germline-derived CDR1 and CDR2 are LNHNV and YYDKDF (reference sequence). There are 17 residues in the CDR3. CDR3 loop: CATSRDPGTPSGGELFF. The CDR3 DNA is TGTGCCACCAGCAGAGATCCCGGGACACCTTCTGGAGGGGAGCTGTTTTTT.

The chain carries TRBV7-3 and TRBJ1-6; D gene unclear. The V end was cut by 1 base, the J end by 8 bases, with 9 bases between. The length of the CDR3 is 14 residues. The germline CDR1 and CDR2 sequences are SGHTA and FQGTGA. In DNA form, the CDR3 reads TGTGCCAGCAGCTTAAGCGCGGCTGATTCACCCCTCCACTTT. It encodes CASSLSAADSPLHF.